These 20 T cell receptor beta chains came from one sample sequenced in a study of patients and donors after allogeneic stem cell transplantation. Each CDR3 protein gets one entry after TCRdb re-called the RT-PCR reads with MiXCR. Seen here are 110,000 or so distinct CDR3 sequences, 35% observed once, and the top ten hold approximately 30%. Sequences were obtained from blood, either unsorted or a sorted T cell fraction (not recorded which). The origin of the receptors is a human donor who was either an allogeneic HSCT recipient or a stem cell or donor lymphocyte infusion donor (not recorded which). It is not recorded whose cells these are; they may come from a transplant donor.

CDR3 protein: CASSSLGVTEAFF. CDR3 in DNA: TGTGCCAGCAGCTCATTGGGGGTTACTGAAGCTTTCTTT. The chain recombines TRBV7-3 with TRBJ1-1; possibly TRBD1 for D (5 bases). V shed 4 bases and J shed 5 bases, with 11 bases lying between them. The CDR3 contains 13 residues. Germline V gene data show CDR1 as SGHTA and CDR2 as FQGTGA.

CDR3 nucleotides: TGTGCCAGCAGGATAGAAGATACGCAGTATTTT. Translation gives CASRIEDTQYF. The chain carries TRBV27 and TRBJ2-3; D gene ambiguous. V was pared by 6 bases and J by 5 bases, with 6 bases between. Per the germline V gene, CDR1 is MNHEY and CDR2 is SMNVEV (reference sequence). The CDR3 is 11 amino acids.

In its sample, this clonotype was seen many times. The V and J genes are TRBV24-1 and TRBJ1-1; 7 bases align to TRBD1. The CDR3 spans 15 residues. The V segment lost 4 bases and the J segment 4 bases; nucleotides outside the gene matches: 8. CDR1 KGHDR and CDR2 SFDVKD come from the germline V gene. CDR3: CATSDGHRGGTEAFF. In DNA, the CDR3 is TGTGCCACCAGTGACGGCCACAGGGGTGGCACTGAAGCTTTCTTT.

This chain joins TRBV30 and TRBJ2-2; D might be TRBD1 or TRBD2, each matching 5 bases. CDR1 GTSNPN and CDR2 SVGIG come from the germline V gene (reference sequence). The germline V and J ends were trimmed by 0 bases and 6 bases, with 8 bases remaining between them. The CDR3 is 13 residues long. CDR3 sequence (DNA): TGTGCCTGGAGTGTTGGGGGACCCGGGGAGCTGTTTTTT. As protein: CAWSVGGPGELFF.

J is TRBJ1-6 and V is TRBV7-9; D might be TRBD1 (5 bases). The V and J ends lost 5 bases and 8 bases respectively, with 16 bases between them. Germline lookup yields CDR1 SEHNR and CDR2 FQNEAQ (reference sequence). The CDR3 contains 15 residues. CDR3 sequence reads: CASSNRPGGDSPLHF. Here the CDR3 DNA reads TGTGCCAGCAGCAACCGGCCCGGGGGGGATTCACCCCTCCACTTT.

This clonotype was counted a few times. The gene calls are TRBV10-3 and TRBJ1-2; no reliable D call. Germline CDR1 and CDR2: ENHRY and SYGVKD. CDR3 length: 13 residues. V lost 10 bases and J lost 6, with 18 bases in between. For the CDR3, the DNA is TGTGCCACCGCACCTAGGACCCCCGATGGCTACACCTTC. Protein product: CATAPRTPDGYTF.

The chain couples TRBV20-1 to TRBJ1-1; D not resolved. The CDR3 length is 15 residues. Trimming pared 1 base from V and 1 base from J, leaving 13 bases between. CDR1 and CDR2 from the germline V gene are DFQATT and SNEGSKA (reference sequence). DNA for the CDR3: TGCAGTGCTAGAGCTCCGATCGTGGGGAACACTGAAGCTTTCTTT. It encodes CSARAPIVGNTEAFF.

The chain carries TRBV11-2 and TRBJ2-7, with D maybe TRBD1 (6 bases). The CDR3 is made up of 14 amino acids. Germline V gene lookup returns CDR1 SGHAT and CDR2 FQNNGV. V shed 5 bases and J shed 2 bases, with 13 bases lying between them. The CDR3 reads CASSILRTAYEQYF. CDR3 bases: TGTGCCAGCAGCATACTGCGGACAGCCTACGAGCAGTACTTC. The whole variable domain, filled in from reference TRBV11-2 and TRBJ2-7, reads EAGVAQSPRYKIIEKRQSVAFWCNPISGHATLYWYQQILGQGPKLLIQFQNNGVVDDSQLPKDRFSAERLKGVDSTLKIQPAKLEDSAVYLCASSILRTAYEQYFGPGTRLTVT.

Here the CDR3 reads CASSYSTGGAWEKLFF. The CDR3 DNA reads as TGTGCCAGCAGTTACTCGACCGGGGGCGCCTGGGAAAAACTGTTTTTT. This chain uses TRBV6-5 with TRBJ1-4; D may be TRBD1 (6 bases). The CDR3 runs to 16 residues. Trimming stripped 0 bases from V and 8 bases from J, with 16 bases between. Germline CDR1 and CDR2: MNHEY and SVGAGI.

The chain couples TRBV4-3 to TRBJ2-4; D gene ambiguous. The germline V gene encodes CDR1 LGHNA and CDR2 YSLEER. V dropped 0 bases and J dropped 0 bases, with 15 bases sitting between them. This CDR3 region has 18 residues. The CDR3 nucleotides read TGCGCCAGCAGCCAAGATATAGCCCGGACGATAGCCAAAAACATTCAGTACTTC. The encoded protein is CASSQDIARTIAKNIQYF.

The chain uses TRBV20-1 and TRBJ2-7; D tentatively reads TRBD1 or TRBD2 (7 bases each). Germline V gene data show CDR1 as DFQATT and CDR2 as SNEGSKA (reference sequence). V was cut by 7 bases and J by 3 bases, with 16 bases left in between. The CDR3 covers 13 residues. CDR3 nucleotides: TGCAGTGGCAGGGGGGGAGGGCACTACGAGCAGTACTTC. It specifies CSGRGGGHYEQYF.

This clonotype has a single count. V gene TRBV5-5 combines with J gene TRBJ2-1; D call uncertain. The J call may be mistaken, given a closer DNA end match to TRBJ2-7. Germline V gene sequence: CDR1 SGHKS, CDR2 YYEKEE (reference sequence). CDR3 size: 16 residues. CDR3: CASSLSAKSSYNEQYF. The CDR3 DNA is TGTGCCAGCAGCTTGTCGGCGAAGAGCTCCTACAATGAGCAGTACTTC.

This chain uses TRBV4-3 with TRBJ1-6; D unclear. With 0 bases removed from V and 6 bases from J, the gap between germline ends came to 15 bases. Germline V gene data show CDR1 as LGHNA and CDR2 as YSLEER. The CDR3 has 17 amino acids. CDR3 sequence reads: CASSQDLWVKINSPLHF. CDR3 bases: TGCGCCAGCAGCCAAGACCTCTGGGTTAAGATTAATTCACCCCTCCACTTT.

The rearrangement links TRBV20-1 to TRBJ1-2; D is uncertain. Per the germline V gene, CDR1 is DFQATT and CDR2 is SNEGSKA (reference sequence). Trimming took 0 bases from V and 4 from J, leaving 12 bases between them. CDR3 length equals 14 residues. CDR3 loop: CSARDSSILYGYTF. The CDR3, as DNA: TGCAGTGCTAGAGATTCCTCTATCCTCTATGGCTACACCTTC.

V is TRBV20-1 and J is TRBJ1-1, with a weak D call TRBD1 (6 bases). Germline values: CDR1 DFQATT, CDR2 SNEGSKA (reference sequence). The CDR3 has 13 amino acids. The CDR3 protein is CSAPGVRNTEAFF. CDR3 sequence (DNA): TGCAGCGCTCCAGGGGTAAGGAACACTGAAGCTTTCTTT.

The chain uses TRBV20-1 and TRBJ1-3, with D maybe TRBD1 (5 bases). Looked up from germline, CDR1 is DFQATT and CDR2 is SNEGSKA (reference sequence). Trimming took 2 bases from V and 0 from J, leaving 5 bases between them. This CDR3 spans 13 amino acids. CDR3 sequence: CSARRGSGNTIYF. The DNA of the CDR3 is TGCAGTGCTAGAAGGGGCTCTGGAAACACCATATATTTT.

The V gene is TRBV12-3 or TRBV12-4, the J gene TRBJ2-5, with D possibly called TRBD1 or TRBD2 (6 bases each). There are 15 residues in the CDR3. Trimming took 6 bases from V and 4 from J, leaving 18 bases between them. The CDR3 is CASSPREGGGETQYF. The DNA of the CDR3 is TGTGCCAGCAGCCCCAGAGAGGGGGGTGGAGAGACCCAGTACTTC.

The chain employs TRBV7-9 and TRBJ2-4; TRBD2 aligns across 7 bases. CDR3 length: 17 residues. Trimming cost V 5 bases and J 2 bases; bases outside gene matches: 12. Germline CDR1 reads SEHNR; CDR2 reads FQNEAQ (reference sequence). The DNA for the CDR3 is TGTGCCAGCAGCCCGGAAAGGTGGGAGGGCCCCAAAAACATTCAGTACTTC. It is translated as CASSPERWEGPKNIQYF.

This clonotype was found a few times. The gene calls are TRBV18 and TRBJ2-1; D is perhaps TRBD2 (5 bases). From germline, CDR1 is KGHSH and CDR2 LQKENI. The length of the CDR3 is 16 residues. V lost 3 bases and J 8 bases, leaving 20 bases between the germline ends. The DNA of the CDR3 is TGTGCCAGCTCACCTCGATTTGCAAGCGGTGGTGATGAGCAGTTCTTC. This sequence encodes CASSPRFASGGDEQFF.

The rearrangement links TRBV29-1 to TRBJ2-3, with 11 bases aligning to TRBD1. This CDR3 has 13 amino acids. The V gene end was trimmed by 5 bases and the J gene end by 7 bases; junction bases not matched to a gene: 5. Germline CDR1 is SQVTM and CDR2 is ANQGSEA. CDR3 DNA: TGCAGCGTTCGGAGGGACAGGGGGTATACGCAGTATTTT. Its protein product is CSVRRDRGYTQYF.